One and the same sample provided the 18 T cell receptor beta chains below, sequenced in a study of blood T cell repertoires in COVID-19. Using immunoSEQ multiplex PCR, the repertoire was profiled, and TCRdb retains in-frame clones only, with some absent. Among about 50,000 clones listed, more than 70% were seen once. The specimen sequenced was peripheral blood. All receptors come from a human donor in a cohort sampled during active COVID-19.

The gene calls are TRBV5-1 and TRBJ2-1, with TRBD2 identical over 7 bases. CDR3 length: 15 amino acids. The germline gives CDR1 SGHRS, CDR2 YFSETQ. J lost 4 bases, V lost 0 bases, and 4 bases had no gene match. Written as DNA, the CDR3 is TGCGCCAGCAGCTTGGCGGCTAGCGGTTACAATGAGCAGTTCTTC. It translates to CASSLAASGYNEQFF.

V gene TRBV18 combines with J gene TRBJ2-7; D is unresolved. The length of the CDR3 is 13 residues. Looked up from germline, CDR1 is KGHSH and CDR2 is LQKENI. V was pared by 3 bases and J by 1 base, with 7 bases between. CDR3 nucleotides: TGTGCCAGCTCACCTACACAGTCCTACGAGCAGTACTTC. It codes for CASSPTQSYEQYF. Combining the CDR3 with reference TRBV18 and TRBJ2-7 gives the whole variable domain NAGVMQNPRHLVRRRGQEARLRCSPMKGHSHVYWYRQLPEEGLKFMVYLQKENIIDESGMPKERFSAEFPKEGPSILRIQQVVRGDSAAYFCASSPTQSYEQYFGPGTRLTVT.

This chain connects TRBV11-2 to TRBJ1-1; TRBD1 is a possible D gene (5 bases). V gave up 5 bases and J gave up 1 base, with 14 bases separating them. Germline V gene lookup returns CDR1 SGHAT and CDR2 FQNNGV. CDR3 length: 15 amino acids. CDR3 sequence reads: CASSRGIMENTEAFF. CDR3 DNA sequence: TGTGCCAGCAGCCGGGGGATTATGGAGAACACTGAAGCTTTCTTT.

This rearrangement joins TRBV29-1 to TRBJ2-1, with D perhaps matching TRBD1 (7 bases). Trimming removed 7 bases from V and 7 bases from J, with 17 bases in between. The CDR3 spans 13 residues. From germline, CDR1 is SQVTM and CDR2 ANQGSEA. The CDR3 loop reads CSGSWTGGNEQFF. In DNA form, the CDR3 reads TGCAGCGGCTCCTGGACAGGAGGGAATGAGCAGTTCTTC.

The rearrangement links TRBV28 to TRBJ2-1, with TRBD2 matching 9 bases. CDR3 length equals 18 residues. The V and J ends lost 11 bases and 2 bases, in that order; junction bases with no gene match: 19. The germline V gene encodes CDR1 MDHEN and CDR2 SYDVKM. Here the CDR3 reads CAPPLVAGARTPYNEQFF. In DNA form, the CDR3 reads TGTGCCCCTCCCCTCGTAGCGGGGGCCCGGACGCCCTACAATGAGCAGTTCTTC.

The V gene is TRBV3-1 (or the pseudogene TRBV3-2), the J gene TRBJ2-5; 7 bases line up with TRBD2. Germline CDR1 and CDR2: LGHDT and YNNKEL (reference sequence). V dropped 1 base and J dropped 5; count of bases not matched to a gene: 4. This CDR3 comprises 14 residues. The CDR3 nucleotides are TGTGCCAGCAGCCAAGCGGGGGGAGAGGAGACCCAGTACTTC. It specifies CASSQAGGEETQYF.

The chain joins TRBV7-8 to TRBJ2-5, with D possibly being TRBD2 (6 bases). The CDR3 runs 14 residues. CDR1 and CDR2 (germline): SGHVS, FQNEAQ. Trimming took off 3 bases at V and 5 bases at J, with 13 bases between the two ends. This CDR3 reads CASSFGRGRETQYF. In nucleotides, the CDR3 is TGTGCCAGCAGCTTCGGGCGGGGCCGGGAGACCCAGTACTTC.

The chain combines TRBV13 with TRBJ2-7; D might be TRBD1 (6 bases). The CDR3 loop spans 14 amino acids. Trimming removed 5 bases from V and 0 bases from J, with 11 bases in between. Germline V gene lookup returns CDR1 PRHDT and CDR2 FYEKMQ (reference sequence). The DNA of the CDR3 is TGTGCCAGCAGCCTCCGACAGGCCTCCTACGAGCAGTACTTC. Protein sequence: CASSLRQASYEQYF. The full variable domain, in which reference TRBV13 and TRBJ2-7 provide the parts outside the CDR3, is AAGVIQSPRHLIKEKRETATLKCYPIPRHDTVYWYQQGPGQDPQFLISFYEKMQSDKGSIPDRFSAQQFSDYHSELNMSSLELGDSALYFCASSLRQASYEQYFGPGTRLTVT.

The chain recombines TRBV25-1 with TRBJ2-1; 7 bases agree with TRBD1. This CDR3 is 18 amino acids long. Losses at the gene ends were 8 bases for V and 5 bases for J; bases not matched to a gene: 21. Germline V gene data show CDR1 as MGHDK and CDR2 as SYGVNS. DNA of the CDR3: TGTGCCAGCCCTGAGCCCCCACCTCCGGGACAGAGAGACAATGAGCAGTTCTTC. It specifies CASPEPPPPGQRDNEQFF.

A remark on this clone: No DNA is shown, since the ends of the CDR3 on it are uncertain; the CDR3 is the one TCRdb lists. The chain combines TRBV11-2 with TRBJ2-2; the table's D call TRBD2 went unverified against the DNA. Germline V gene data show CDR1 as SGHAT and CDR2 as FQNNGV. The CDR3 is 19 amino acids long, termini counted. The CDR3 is CASSSPGGASVGAPGSCFF.

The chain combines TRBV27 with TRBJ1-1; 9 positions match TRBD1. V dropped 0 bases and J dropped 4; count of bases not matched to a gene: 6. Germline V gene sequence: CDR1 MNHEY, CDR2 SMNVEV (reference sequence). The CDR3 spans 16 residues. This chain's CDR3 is CASSLSPTGGATEAFF. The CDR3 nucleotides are TGTGCCAGCAGTTTATCCCCGACAGGGGGGGCCACTGAAGCTTTCTTT.

The CDR3 DNA follows: TGTGCCTGGAGTGCGACAGGGAATACCTACGAGCAGTACTTC. The encoded protein is CAWSATGNTYEQYF. This sequence joins TRBV30 and TRBJ2-7, with 7 bases aligning to TRBD1. The CDR3 runs to 14 residues. Germline values: CDR1 GTSNPN, CDR2 SVGIG (reference sequence). V gave up 1 base and J gave up 2 bases; unmatched junction bases: 5.

The CDR3 loop reads CASSLDSYNEQFF. The CDR3, as DNA: TGTGCCAGCAGCTTAGACAGCTACAATGAGCAGTTCTTC. This chain uses TRBV7-9 with TRBJ2-1, with D unresolved. The V gene's germline CDR1 is SEHNR and CDR2 FQNEAQ (reference sequence). Trimming left V 1 base short and J 3 bases short, with 4 bases between. CDR3 length: 13 amino acids. The entire variable domain, with the rest obtained from reference TRBV7-9 and TRBJ2-1, is as follows: DTGVSQNPRHKITKRGQNVTFRCDPISEHNRLYWYRQTLGQGPEFLTYFQNEAQLEKSRLLSDRFSAERPKGSFSTLEIQRTEQGDSAMYLCASSLDSYNEQFFGPGTRLTVL.

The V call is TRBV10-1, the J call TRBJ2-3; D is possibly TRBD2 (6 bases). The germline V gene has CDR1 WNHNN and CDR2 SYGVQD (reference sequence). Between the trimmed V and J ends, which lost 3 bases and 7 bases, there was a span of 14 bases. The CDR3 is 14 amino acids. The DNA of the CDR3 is TGCGCCAGCAGTGATCCTCGGGGGAGATATACGCAGTATTTT. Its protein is CASSDPRGRYTQYF.

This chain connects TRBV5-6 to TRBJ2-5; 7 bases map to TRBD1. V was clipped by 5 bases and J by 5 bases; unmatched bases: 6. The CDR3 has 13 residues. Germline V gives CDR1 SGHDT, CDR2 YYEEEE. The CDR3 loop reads CASRRQGRETQYF. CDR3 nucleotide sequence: TGTGCCAGCAGGAGACAGGGAAGGGAGACCCAGTACTTC.

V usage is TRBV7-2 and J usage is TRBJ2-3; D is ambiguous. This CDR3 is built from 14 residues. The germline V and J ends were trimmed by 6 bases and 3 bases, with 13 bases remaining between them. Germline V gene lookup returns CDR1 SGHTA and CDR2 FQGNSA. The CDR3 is CASSSATLTDTQYF. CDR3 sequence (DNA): TGTGCCAGCAGTTCCGCGACACTTACAGATACGCAGTATTTT.

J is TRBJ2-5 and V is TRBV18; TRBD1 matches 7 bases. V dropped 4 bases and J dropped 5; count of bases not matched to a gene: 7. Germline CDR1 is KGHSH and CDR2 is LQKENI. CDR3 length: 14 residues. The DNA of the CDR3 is TGTGCCAGCTCACAGGGGGCTGAGTGGGAGACCCAGTACTTC. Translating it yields CASSQGAEWETQYF.

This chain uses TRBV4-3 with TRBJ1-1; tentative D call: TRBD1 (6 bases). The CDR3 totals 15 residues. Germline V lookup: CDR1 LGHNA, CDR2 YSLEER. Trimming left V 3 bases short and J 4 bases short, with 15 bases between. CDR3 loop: CASSHPPPGATEAFF. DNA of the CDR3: TGCGCCAGCAGCCATCCTCCTCCAGGGGCCACTGAAGCTTTCTTT.